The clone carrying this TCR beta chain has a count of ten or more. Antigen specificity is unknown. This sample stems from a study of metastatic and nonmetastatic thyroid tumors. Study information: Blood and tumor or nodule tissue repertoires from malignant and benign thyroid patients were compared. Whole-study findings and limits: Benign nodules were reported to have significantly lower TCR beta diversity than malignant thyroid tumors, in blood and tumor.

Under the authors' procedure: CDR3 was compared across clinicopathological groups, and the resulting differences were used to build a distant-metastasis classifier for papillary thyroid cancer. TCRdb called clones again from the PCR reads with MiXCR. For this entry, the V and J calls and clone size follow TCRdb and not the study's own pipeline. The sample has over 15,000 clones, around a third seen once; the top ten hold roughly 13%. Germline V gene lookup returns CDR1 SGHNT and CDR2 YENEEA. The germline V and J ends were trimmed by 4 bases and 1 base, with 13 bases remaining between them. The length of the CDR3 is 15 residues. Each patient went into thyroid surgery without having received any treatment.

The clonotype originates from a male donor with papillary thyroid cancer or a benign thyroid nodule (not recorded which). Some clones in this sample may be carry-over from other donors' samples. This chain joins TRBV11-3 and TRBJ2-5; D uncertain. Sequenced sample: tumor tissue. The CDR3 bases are TGTGCCAGCAGCTCACCCTTTAGCCGCCAAGAGACCCAGTACTTC. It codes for CASSSPFSRQETQYF.